This TCR beta chain is drawn from a study of neurological immune-mediated disorders. This clonotype was seen at least ten times. The CDR3 is 15 amino acids. Trimming removed 8 bases at V and 9 bases at J, with 24 bases between. TCRdb processed the 5' RACE reads anew with MiXCR; each CDR3 protein has one entry. The sample has about 31,000 distinct CDR3 sequences; less than 5% are singletons. Sequencing was carried out using CD4+ T cells from blood. The gene calls are TRBV12-3 or TRBV12-4 and TRBJ2-3, with a possible D match to TRBD2 (6 bases). The source of this sequence is a middle-aged woman in good health. The CDR3 nucleotides read TGTGCCAGCGGCCTGAGGGCGGGGTCCCGGGGAACGCAGTATTTT. Translated, it gives CASGLRAGSRGTQYF.